Listed below are T cell receptor beta chains from one sample, sequenced in a study of STAT3 mutations in large granular lymphocyte leukemia. The repertoire was sequenced with immunoSEQ multiplex PCR; TCRdb's copy has only in-frame clones and lacks some. The sample yields around 33,000 clones, about 74% seen once. The sample taken for sequencing was peripheral blood mononuclear cells. The receptors come from a woman in her forties or fifties with T-cell large granular lymphocyte leukemia. Some clones in this sample may be carry-over from other donors' samples. Both conserved end residues are part of each CDR3. A D gene is named only where the DNA matches it firmly. Only some rows state a clone size, as once, few, many or a class for expanded clones.

v_call,j_call,clone_size,d_call,cdr3_aa,cdr3_nt
TRBV7-9,TRBJ1-1,NA,TRBD1,CASSPGGMNTEAFF,TGTGCCAGCAGCCCAGGGGGGATGAACACTGAAGCTTTCTTT
TRBV28,TRBJ1-5,NA,TRBD1,CASSPMGQLNQPQHF,TGTGCCAGCAGTCCGATGGGACAGCTCAATCAGCCCCAGCATTTT
TRBV19,TRBJ1-1,NA,TRBD1,CASSSYSRTGNTEAFF,TGTGCCAGTAGCTCCTACTCAAGGACAGGAAACACTGAAGCTTTCTTT
TRBV4-3,TRBJ2-3,NA,TRBD2,CASSQGGTSGTDTQYF,TGCGCCAGCAGCCAAGGGGGGACTAGCGGCACAGATACGCAGTATTTT
TRBV5-1,TRBJ2-6,NA,NA,CASSLSSGANVLTF,TGCGCCAGCAGCCTGTCCTCTGGGGCCAACGTCCTGACTTTC
TRBV15,TRBJ1-5,few,TRBD1,CATSRGTGFSNQPQHF,TGTGCCACCAGCAGAGGGACAGGTTTTAGCAATCAGCCCCAGCATTTT
TRBV12-5,TRBJ2-7,NA,NA,CASGFPSGYEQYF,TGTGCTAGTGGTTTCCCCTCGGGGTACGAGCAGTACTTC
TRBV18,TRBJ2-1,NA,NA,CASTPGRTYSEQFF,TGTGCCAGCACCCCGGGGAGGACCTATTCGGAGCAGTTCTTC
TRBV5-1,TRBJ2-7,NA,TRBD1,CASSSTGLEQYF,TGCGCCAGCAGCTCGACAGGGCTCGAGCAGTACTTC
TRBV25-1,TRBJ2-7,NA,NA,CASSEYGALEQYF,TGTGCCAGCAGTGAATATGGTGCTCTCGAGCAGTACTTC
TRBV28,TRBJ2-5,NA,TRBD1,CASSLPGQGKETQYF,TGTGCCAGCAGTTTACCGGGACAGGGGAAAGAGACCCAGTACTTC
TRBV19,TRBJ2-2,NA,TRBD2,CASSRGLADTGELFF,TGTGCCAGTAGTAGGGGACTAGCTGACACCGGGGAGCTGTTTTTT
TRBV7-9,TRBJ1-1,NA,TRBD1,CASREDRDFMNTEAFF,TGTGCCAGCAGGGAGGACAGGGATTTCATGAACACTGAAGCTTTCTTT
TRBV15,TRBJ2-5,NA,NA,CATSRDRSMGTQYF,TGTGCCACCAGCAGAGATCGAAGTATGGGGACCCAGTACTTC
TRBV7-9,TRBJ2-5,NA,NA,CASSLVQGKETQYF,TGTGCCAGCAGCTTAGTACAGGGTAAAGAGACCCAGTACTTC
TRBV5-6,TRBJ2-7,NA,NA,CASSGTNQFYEQYF,TGTGCCAGCAGCGGCACCAACCAGTTCTACGAGCAGTACTTC
TRBV4-3,TRBJ2-5,NA,NA,CASSQQYSSVQETQYF,TGCGCCAGCAGCCAACAATATTCTTCAGTCCAAGAGACCCAGTACTTC
TRBV18,TRBJ1-3,few,NA,CASSPGSSTGNTIYF,TGTGCCAGCTCACCGGGGTCCAGTACCGGAAACACCATATATTTT
TRBV23-1,TRBJ2-3,NA,TRBD2,CASSQSEDSGRVTRYTDTQYF,TGCGCCAGCAGTCAATCGGAGGATAGCGGGAGGGTCACTCGGTACACAGATACGCAGTATTTT
TRBV7-9,TRBJ2-3,once,NA,CASSLEADTQYF,TGTGCCAGCAGCTTAGAAGCAGATACGCAGTATTTT
TRBV15,TRBJ2-3,NA,NA,CATSRAKTAGTDTQYF,TGTGCCACCAGCAGAGCCAAGACTGCGGGGACAGATACGCAGTATTTT
TRBV6-6,TRBJ1-5,NA,NA,CASSRTDSNQPQHF,TGTGCCAGCAGTCGGACAGATAGCAATCAGCCCCAGCATTTT